These T cell receptor beta chains were read from a single sample in a study of regulatory T cells in long-lasting Graves disease. TCRdb called the multiplex PCR reads again in MiXCR, with one record for every CDR3 protein. The sample lists 600,000 to 800,000 distinct CDR3 sequences; around 30% were seen once. Sequenced here: peripheral blood mononuclear cells (PBMCs), sampled when the disease was refractory, from a patient treated with antithyroid drugs. All receptors derive from a female donor with Graves disease. Each CDR3 is given with its conserved first and last residue. The D gene is left open where the match is weak. Only part of the rows carry a size: once, few, many, or a class if the clone is expanded.

>TRBV2|TRBD2|-|TRBJ2-7
TGTGCCAGCAGCGGACCTGGGGCTAGCGGGAGGTACGAGCAGTACTTC
CASSGPGASGRYEQYF
>TRBV7-3|TRBD2|few|TRBJ2-7
TGTGCCAGCAGCTTAACGTCTAGCGGTCCCTACGAGCAGTACTTC
CASSLTSSGPYEQYF
>TRBV2|-|-|TRBJ1-2
TGTGCCAGCAGGGACACCGCCCGGGAGGGCTACACCTTC
CASRDTAREGYTF
>TRBV19|TRBD2|-|TRBJ2-7
TGTGCCAGTAGTATAGCTGAACTAGCGGGACCTTACGAGCAGTACTTC
CASSIAELAGPYEQYF
>TRBV30|TRBD1|few|TRBJ2-7
TGTGCCTGGAGTCAAACAGGGGGTAGCGAGCAGTACTTC
CAWSQTGGSEQYF
>TRBV27|-|many|TRBJ1-1
TGTGCCAGCAGTTGGGGGGCTGAAGCTTTCTTT
CASSWGAEAFF
>TRBV9|TRBD2|few|TRBJ2-5
TGTGCCAGCAGTGAACTAGCGGGAGGTGAGACCCAGTACTTC
CASSELAGGETQYF
>TRBV10-3|-|-|TRBJ1-4
TGTGCCATCAGTCGGGACCTCACAACTAATGAAAAACTGTTTTTT
CAISRDLTTNEKLFF
>TRBV20-1|TRBD2|many|TRBJ2-5
TGCAGTGCTTCAACTAGCGGACCGGGGCGGGAGACCCAGTACTTC
CSASTSGPGRETQYF
>TRBV5-1|-|-|TRBJ2-5
TGCGCCAGCAGCCTAACAGGGACGGTGAGCGAGACCCAGTACTTC
CASSLTGTVSETQYF
>TRBV28|-|many|TRBJ1-5
TGTGCCAGCAGTCGACAGAACAATCAGCCCCAGCATTTT
CASSRQNNQPQHF
>TRBV25-1|-|-|TRBJ1-6
TGTGCCAGCAGTGCTTGGGAGAGTCATAATTCACCCCTCCACTTT
CASSAWESHNSPLHF
>TRBV4-1|-|-|TRBJ1-1
TGCGCCAGCAGCCAAGGTTGGGCAGGGGTTACCGACACTGAAGCTTTCTTT
CASSQGWAGVTDTEAFF
>TRBV20-1|-|few|TRBJ2-7
TGCAGTGCTAGGAGGAGCGGCCAACCTTCCTACGAGCAGTACTTC
CSARRSGQPSYEQYF
>TRBV12-5|-|-|TRBJ2-2
TGTGCTAGTGGCGAAGCCCCCTCAGACTCCCTGAGGACCGGGGAGCTGTTTTTT
CASGEAPSDSLRTGELFF
>TRBV10-1|TRBD2|-|TRBJ2-1
TGCGCCAGCAGTCCTTCCCCAACGGGACTAGCTGTTGAGCAGTTCTTC
CASSPSPTGLAVEQFF
>TRBV7-3|-|-|TRBJ1-3
TGTGCCAGCAGCTCGGGCCTGGGTGGCACCATATATTTT
CASSSGLGGTIYF
>TRBV28|-|-|TRBJ1-5
TGTGCCAGCAGTTTATCGGGGGTTAGCAATCAGCCCCAGCATTTT
CASSLSGVSNQPQHF
>TRBV7-3|-|-|TRBJ2-7
TGTGCCAGCAGCTTAAACAGTTACAACGAGCAGTACTTC
CASSLNSYNEQYF
>TRBV6-1|-|-|TRBJ1-2
TGTGCCAGCAGATCACCTCAGGGTCCTGGCTACACCTTC
CASRSPQGPGYTF
>TRBV3-1|-|-|TRBJ2-7
TGTGCCAGCAGCCAAGCGGCCAGTCCCTCCTACGAGCAGTACTTC
CASSQAASPSYEQYF
>TRBV20-1|TRBD1|-|TRBJ1-2
TGCAGTGCTAGACACCGGGACAGGGGGGAAGCTAACTATGGCTACACCTTC
CSARHRDRGEANYGYTF
>TRBV28|TRBD2|-|TRBJ2-7
TGTGCCAGCAGTTCCCAGACTAGCGGGAGGTCCCGCTCCTACGAGCAGTACTTC
CASSSQTSGRSRSYEQYF
>TRBV28|TRBD1|many|TRBJ1-5
TGTGCCAGCAGTCTCTTTAACCGGGACAGGGGTTTGTTAAGCAATCAGCCCCAGCATTTT
CASSLFNRDRGLLSNQPQHF
>TRBV6-1|-|-|TRBJ1-2
TGTGCCAGCAGTGAAGGTAATCCGGAAAATGGCTACACCTTC
CASSEGNPENGYTF
>TRBV11-2|TRBD1|few|TRBJ1-2
TGTGCCAGCAGCTACATAGACAGGGATGGCTACACCTTC
CASSYIDRDGYTF
>TRBV19|-|many|TRBJ1-1
TGTGCCAGCAGCATAGGGGAGAACACTGAAGCTTTCTTT
CASSIGENTEAFF
>TRBV7-2|-|-|TRBJ2-7
TGTGCCAGCAGCTCGGACGTCTACTACGAGCAGTACTTC
CASSSDVYYEQYF
>TRBV12-3/TRBV12-4|TRBD2|many|TRBJ2-7
TGTGCCAGCAGTCCTAGCGGGCGAAGCTCCTACGAGCAGTACTTC
CASSPSGRSSYEQYF
>TRBV7-2|TRBD1|-|TRBJ1-2
TGTGCCAGCAGCCATGGACAGGATAACTATGGCTACACCTTC
CASSHGQDNYGYTF
>TRBV20-1|TRBD2|-|TRBJ2-7
TGCAGTGCTCCAGCGGGAGACGACGAGCAGTACTTC
CSAPAGDDEQYF